This TCR beta chain appears in the sequencing data of a study of T cell responses to AZD1222 COVID-19 vaccine. This clone was recorded once. Its antigen remains unidentified. CDR1 and CDR2 from the germline V gene are SEHNR and FQNEAQ (reference sequence). The CDR3 extends over 14 amino acids. The germline V and J ends were trimmed by 5 bases and 4 bases, with 15 bases remaining between them. Data came from immunoSEQ multiplex PCR; TCRdb stores just in-frame clones and leaves some out. Here the sample spans around 96,000 clones, around 84% being singletons. Study-wide results and limits: The study found Spike-specific TCR breadth and depth rose after two AZD1222 doses. In a largely white British group with more females than males, clonal diversity was possibly underestimated. Just a handful of AZD1222 recipients were seropositive at baseline.

The receptor comes from an adult who received the AZD1222 COVID-19 vaccine. The sample in question was peripheral blood, obtained 28 days after the second AZD1222 dose. The chain joins TRBV7-9 to TRBJ2-7, with D perhaps matching TRBD1 or TRBD2 (6 bases each). Here the CDR3 reads CASSPPGAGYEQYF. The CDR3, as DNA: TGTGCCAGCAGCCCCCCGGGGGCGGGGTACGAGCAGTACTTC.